Given below is one TCR beta chain in context. This CDR3 is built from 15 residues. Trimming at V came to 5 bases and at J to 3 bases, leaving 5 bases not matched to a gene. In TCRdb, the 5' RACE reads were re-called with MiXCR into one record per CDR3 protein. The profile shows 700,000 or so distinct CDR3 sequences, 8.6% of them singletons. These data belong to a study of identical twins. This sample was shared with a second study, whose subject was yellow fever vaccine responses in identical twins.

The sequencing input was PBMCs. The source of this sequence is a woman between 18 and 30 years old in good health. The chain carries TRBV12-3 or TRBV12-4 and TRBJ2-7, with 12 bases aligning to TRBD1. The CDR3 region is CASSPGQGAFYEQYF. CDR3 nucleotide sequence: TGTGCCAGCAGTCCGGGACAGGGGGCATTCTACGAGCAGTACTTC.